A selection of T cell receptor beta chains follows, all from one sample in a study of T cells after yellow fever vaccination. TCRdb used MiXCR to reprocess the 5' RACE reads, holding one entry per CDR3 protein. The repertoire has 500,000 to 650,000 distinct CDR3 sequences, roughly 14% of them found once; the top ten carry more than 13%. The sequenced sample was PBMCs, obtained on the day of the yellow fever booster vaccination. The origin of the receptors is a man aged 25-40 years who received the YFV17D yellow fever vaccine. CDR3s include the opening cysteine and the closing phenylalanine or tryptophan.

V gene	J gene	CDR3 protein
TRBV20-1	TRBJ1-5	CSAYGRAGNQPQHF
TRBV7-8	TRBJ1-1	CASSLEETEAFF
TRBV29-1	TRBJ2-3	CSVVAGGTDTQYF
TRBV5-4	TRBJ1-1	CASSKGSSANTEAFF
TRBV7-2	TRBJ1-2	CASTRQNYGYTF
TRBV12-3/TRBV12-4	TRBJ1-1	CASSGTAFNTEAFF
TRBV29-1	TRBJ2-7	CSVAGDARSSYEQYF
TRBV20-1	TRBJ2-3	CSAFGTSGPADTQYF
TRBV5-1	TRBJ2-7	CASSSPGTGNEQYF
TRBV29-1	TRBJ2-7	CSVRTGASLYERYF
TRBV15	TRBJ2-5	CATSLGVRETQYF
TRBV27	TRBJ1-5	CASSLSMSGAIQPQHF
TRBV5-1	TRBJ2-7	CASSPDDYSYEQYF
TRBV7-9	TRBJ2-1	CASSSIILAAGPGEQFF
TRBV10-3	TRBJ2-5	CAISVSGGETQYF